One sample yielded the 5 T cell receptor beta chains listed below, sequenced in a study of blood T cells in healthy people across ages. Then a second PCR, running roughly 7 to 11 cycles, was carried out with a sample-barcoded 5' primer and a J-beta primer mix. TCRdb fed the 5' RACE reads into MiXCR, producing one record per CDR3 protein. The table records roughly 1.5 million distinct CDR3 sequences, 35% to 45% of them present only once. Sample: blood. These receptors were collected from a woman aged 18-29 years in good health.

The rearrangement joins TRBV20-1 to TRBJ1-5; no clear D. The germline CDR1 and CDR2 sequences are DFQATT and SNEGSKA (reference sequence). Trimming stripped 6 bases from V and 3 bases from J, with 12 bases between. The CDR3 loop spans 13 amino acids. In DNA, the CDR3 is TGCAGTGCCCAAAGCGGCAACAATCAGCCCCAGCATTTT. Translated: CSAQSGNNQPQHF.

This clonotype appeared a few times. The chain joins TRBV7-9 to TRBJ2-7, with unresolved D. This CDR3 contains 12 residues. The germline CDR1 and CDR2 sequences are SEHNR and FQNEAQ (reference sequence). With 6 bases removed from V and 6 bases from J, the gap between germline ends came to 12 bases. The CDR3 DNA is TGTGCCAGCAGGTCCTCCGTGGGCGAGCAGTACTTC. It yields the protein CASRSSVGEQYF.

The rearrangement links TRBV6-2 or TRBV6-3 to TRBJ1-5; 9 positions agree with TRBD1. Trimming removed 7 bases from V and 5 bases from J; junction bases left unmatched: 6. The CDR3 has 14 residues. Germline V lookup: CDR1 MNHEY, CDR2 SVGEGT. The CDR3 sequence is CASNGQGIDQPQHF. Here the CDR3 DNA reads TGTGCCAGCAATGGACAGGGGATCGATCAGCCCCAGCATTTT.

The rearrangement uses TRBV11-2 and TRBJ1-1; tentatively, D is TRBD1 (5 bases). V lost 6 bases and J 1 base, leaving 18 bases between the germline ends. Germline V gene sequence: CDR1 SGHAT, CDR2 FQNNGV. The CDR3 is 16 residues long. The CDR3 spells CASSRGSGLGNTEAFF. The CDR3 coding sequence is TGTGCCAGCAGTCGAGGCTCGGGGCTAGGGAACACTGAAGCTTTCTTT. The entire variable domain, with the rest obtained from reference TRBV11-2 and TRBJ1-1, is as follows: EAGVAQSPRYKIIEKRQSVAFWCNPISGHATLYWYQQILGQGPKLLIQFQNNGVVDDSQLPKDRFSAERLKGVDSTLKIQPAKLEDSAVYLCASSRGSGLGNTEAFFGQGTRLTVV.

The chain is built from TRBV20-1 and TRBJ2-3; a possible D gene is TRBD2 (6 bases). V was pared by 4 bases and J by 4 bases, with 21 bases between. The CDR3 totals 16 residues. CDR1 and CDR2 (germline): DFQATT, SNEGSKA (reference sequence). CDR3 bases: TGCAGTGCTACGCCCCCACTAGCCGCCGAGGCAGATACGCAGTATTTT. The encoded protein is CSATPPLAAEADTQYF.